A single sample is the source of the 25 T cell receptor beta chains below, sequenced in a study of blood T cells in healthy people across ages. Then a second PCR, running roughly 6 to 12 cycles, was carried out with a sample-barcoded 5' primer and a J-beta primer mix. TCRdb redid the calling of the 5' RACE reads with MiXCR, one entry per CDR3 protein. The data show about 680,000 distinct CDR3 sequences, 49% seen once. The material sequenced was blood. These receptors were collected from a woman between 55 and 75 years old in good health.

This clonotype was observed a handful of times. This chain connects TRBV9 to TRBJ1-1, with a possible D match to TRBD1 (5 bases). The CDR3 sequence is 14 residues long. V was cut by 2 bases and J by 1 base, with 9 bases left in between. CDR1 and CDR2 (germline): SGDLS, YYNGEE. Here the CDR3 DNA reads TGTGCCAGCAGCGTCGCGGGACGGAACACTGAAGCTTTCTTT. It translates to CASSVAGRNTEAFF.

As concerns this clonotype: One end of the junction fails to match germline, which may point to a read error. V and J are TRBV4-3 and TRBJ1-2, with unresolved D. CDR1 and CDR2 from the germline V gene are LGHNA and YSLEER. The CDR3 contains 15 residues. The CDR3 reads CASSQERVVGYGYTF. The DNA for the CDR3 is TGCGCCAGCAGCCAAGAAAGGGTGGTGGGCTATGGGTACACCTTC.

DNA of the CDR3: TGCAGCGTTGCCTTCCCTCTCGGAGAGCAGTACTTC. Translated, it gives CSVAFPLGEQYF. The chain is built from TRBV29-1 and TRBJ2-5; D uncertain. Per germline, CDR1 SQVTM and CDR2 ANQGSEA. This CDR3 spans 12 amino acids. V was pared by 4 bases and J by 11 bases, with 17 bases between.

This sequence joins TRBV29-1 and TRBJ2-7; D may match TRBD1 or TRBD2 (6 bases each). The V gene lost 7 bases and the J gene lost 4 bases, with 14 bases spanning the gap. Germline V gives CDR1 SQVTM, CDR2 ANQGSEA. The CDR3 is 12 residues long. The CDR3 loop is CSASGGGYEQYF. The CDR3 DNA reads TGCAGCGCCTCCGGGGGCGGGTACGAGCAGTACTTC.

This clonotype was picked up many times. The chain has TRBV7-2 and TRBJ2-7; D ambiguous. V dropped 2 bases and J dropped 5 bases, with 4 bases sitting between them. Germline V CDR1 and CDR2: SGHTA, FQGNSA. CDR3 length: 11 residues. CDR3 sequence reads: CASSLIHEQYF. The CDR3 nucleotides read TGTGCCAGCAGCTTAATCCACGAGCAGTACTTC.

V and J are TRBV24-1 and TRBJ2-1, with 13 bases identical to TRBD2. Germline V gene lookup returns CDR1 KGHDR and CDR2 SFDVKD. J was trimmed by 3 bases and V by 10 bases; bases with no gene match: 14. The CDR3 contains 18 residues. CDR3 sequence (DNA): TGTGCCACACAAGCTGGGACTAGCGGGAATGGTTTCTACAATGAGCAGTTCTTC. Translation: CATQAGTSGNGFYNEQFF.

This clonotype occurred once. CDR3 region: CASSSPGTGSPLHF. CDR3 sequence (DNA): TGTGCCAGCAGTTCCCCCGGGACAGGTTCACCCCTCCACTTT. The chain couples TRBV27 to TRBJ1-6; 8 bases map to TRBD1. CDR3 size: 14 residues. The V and J ends lost 4 bases and 9 bases, in that order; junction bases with no gene match: 5. CDR1 and CDR2 (germline): MNHEY, SMNVEV (reference sequence).

The sample holds a few counts of this clonotype. The chain is built from TRBV4-1 and TRBJ2-1; D uncertain. Germline CDR1 and CDR2: MGHRA and YSYEKL. This CDR3 comprises 13 residues. The ends were cut back, 2 bases at V and 7 bases at J, with 9 bases in the middle. CDR3 loop: CASSQYASNEQFF. The CDR3 DNA follows: TGCGCCAGCAGCCAATATGCTTCAAATGAGCAGTTCTTC.

The chain recombines TRBV7-3 with TRBJ2-5, with 9 bases identical to TRBD1. The DNA end lines up better with TRBJ2-7; the J call may be wrong. The CDR3 runs to 16 residues. Germline V CDR1 and CDR2: SGHTA, FQGTGA. CDR3 DNA: TGTGCCAGCAGCCTCTCTTACGGGACAGGGTATGACGAGCAGTACTTC. This sequence encodes CASSLSYGTGYDEQYF.

This clonotype was observed a few times. The V call is TRBV5-1, the J call TRBJ2-5; TRBD2 aligns across 13 bases. V was clipped by 4 bases and J by 1 base; unmatched bases: 4. This CDR3 is 16 amino acids long. Germline V gene lookup returns CDR1 SGHRS and CDR2 YFSETQ. The CDR3 nucleotides are TGCGCCAGCAGCCTGGGACTAGCGGGAATCCAAGAGACCCAGTACTTC. This gives the protein CASSLGLAGIQETQYF.

This clonotype was counted only a few times. The V call is TRBV6-5, the J call TRBJ1-2; 7 bases fit TRBD1. The CDR3 is 15 residues long. The V gene's germline CDR1 is MNHEY and CDR2 SVGAGI. V lost 5 bases to trimming and J lost 4 bases; unmatched junction nucleotides: 10. Here the CDR3 DNA reads TGTGCCAGCAGTAGGTGGACAGGTACTTTCTATGGCTACACCTTC. It yields the protein CASSRWTGTFYGYTF.

This clonotype was counted only a few times. The CDR3 protein is CASSLAQAGGLDTQYF. The CDR3 region has the DNA TGTGCCAGCAGCTTAGCGCAAGCGGGAGGGTTAGATACGCAGTATTTT. The chain links TRBV7-2 to TRBJ2-3, with 10 bases that match TRBD2. Germline V lookup: CDR1 SGHTA, CDR2 FQGNSA. J lost 5 bases, V lost 0 bases, and 5 bases had no gene match. The CDR3 has 16 amino acids.

At least ten counts were recorded for this clonotype. The chain couples TRBV7-8 to TRBJ2-1, with 11 positions matching TRBD2. CDR3 length: 14 amino acids. The V gene end was trimmed by 5 bases and the J gene end by 10 bases; junction bases not matched to a gene: 7. Germline V lookup: CDR1 SGHVS, CDR2 FQNEAQ. CDR3 amino acids: CASSGTSGLSEQFF. Here the CDR3 DNA reads TGTGCCAGCAGCGGGACTAGCGGCCTCTCGGAGCAGTTCTTC.

The chain couples TRBV4-2 to TRBJ2-5; the match to TRBD2 covers 11 bases. The germline V gene encodes CDR1 LGHNA and CDR2 YNFKEQ. With V trimmed by 1 base and J by 4 bases, 11 bases remained unmatched. The length of the CDR3 is 18 residues. The CDR3 protein is CASSQGRLAGGVGETQYF. CDR3 sequence (DNA): TGTGCCAGCAGCCAAGGGCGGCTAGCGGGAGGAGTTGGAGAGACCCAGTACTTC.

This chain links TRBV6-5 with TRBJ2-7; TRBD2 matches 7 bases. Germline assignment: CDR1 MNHEY and CDR2 SVGAGI. V gave up 2 bases and J gave up 2 bases; unmatched junction bases: 9. The CDR3 covers 16 residues. CDR3: CASSYDLGLAAYEQYF. The CDR3 DNA reads as TGTGCCAGCAGTTACGATCTTGGTCTAGCGGCCTACGAGCAGTACTTC.

The chain links TRBV18 to TRBJ2-1, with D possibly matching TRBD2 (7 bases). Germline CDR1 is KGHSH and CDR2 is LQKENI. The germline V and J ends were trimmed by 5 bases and 7 bases, with 15 bases remaining between them. The CDR3 totals 14 residues. CDR3 in amino acids: CASSYGGLLNEQFF. CDR3 DNA: TGTGCCAGCTCATACGGGGGGCTCTTGAATGAGCAGTTCTTC.

This clonotype has a handful of counts. V usage is TRBV7-2 and J usage is TRBJ2-1; no clear D gene. Trimming pared 0 bases from V and 4 bases from J, leaving 13 bases between. Germline loops: CDR1 SGHTA, CDR2 FQGNSA. The CDR3 consists of 16 residues. CDR3 amino acids: CASSLAKSVGYNEQFF. CDR3 DNA sequence: TGTGCCAGCAGCTTAGCGAAGAGCGTTGGGTACAATGAGCAGTTCTTC.

In this sample, this clonotype turned up a few times. The chain carries TRBV20-1 and TRBJ2-7; D not resolved. This CDR3 has 12 residues. The V and J ends lost 7 bases and 1 base respectively, with 11 bases between them. Germline V lookup: CDR1 DFQATT, CDR2 SNEGSKA (reference sequence). In DNA form, the CDR3 reads TGCAGTGGGTTAGGTAGGTCCTACGAGCAGTACTTC. Encoded protein: CSGLGRSYEQYF.

V and J are TRBV28 and TRBJ1-1; no clear D gene. V lost 5 bases and J 4 bases, leaving 14 bases between the germline ends. The CDR3 loop spans 14 amino acids. The V gene's germline CDR1 is MDHEN and CDR2 SYDVKM. This CDR3 reads CASSKPGFGTEAFF. DNA for the CDR3: TGTGCCAGCAGTAAGCCCGGTTTTGGCACTGAAGCTTTCTTT.

This clonotype has just a few counts. J is TRBJ2-5 and V is TRBV20-1; no clear D gene. Matching the DNA end better, TRBJ2-7 makes the J call doubtful. CDR1 DFQATT and CDR2 SNEGSKA come from the germline V gene (reference sequence). The CDR3 loop spans 15 amino acids. The CDR3 sequence: CSARPWPPRFYEQYF. The CDR3 DNA follows: TGCAGTGCTAGACCCTGGCCCCCTAGATTCTACGAGCAGTACTTC.

Points on this clonotype: The junction departs from the called germline gene at one end, perhaps through a read error. This chain joins TRBV11-2 and TRBJ2-7, with D unresolved. The CDR3 is made up of 12 amino acids. Germline CDR1 SGHAT, CDR2 FQNNGV. The CDR3 DNA reads TGTGCCAACAGCCCCCTCGCCAGGGAGCAGTACTTC. It specifies CANSPLAREQYF.

The V call is TRBV4-3, the J call TRBJ1-1; D remains ambiguous. Trimming left V 1 base short and J 1 base short, with 10 bases between. The CDR3 sequence is 15 residues long. Germline V gene lookup returns CDR1 LGHNA and CDR2 YSLEER. CDR3 amino acids: CASSQGWQQNTEAFF. The CDR3 DNA follows: TGCGCCAGCAGCCAAGGTTGGCAGCAGAACACTGAAGCTTTCTTT.

This clonotype was recorded at least ten times. This chain joins TRBV20-1 and TRBJ2-1, with 15 nucleotides matching TRBD2. This CDR3 is 15 amino acids long. From germline, CDR1 is DFQATT and CDR2 SNEGSKA (reference sequence). The J segment lost 9 bases and the V segment lost 3 bases, leaving 6 bases of the junction unmatched. The CDR3 DNA follows: TGCAGTGCTAGCCGGACTAGCGGGAGGGCGGGTGAGCAGTTCTTC. Translation: CSASRTSGRAGEQFF.

The rearrangement links TRBV20-1 to TRBJ2-5; 13 bases fit TRBD2. Germline CDR1 is DFQATT and CDR2 is SNEGSKA (reference sequence). Trimming at V came to 6 bases and at J to 1 base, leaving 11 bases not matched to a gene. This CDR3 has 17 amino acids. The CDR3 loop is CSAAIGTSGAGQETQYF. The CDR3 region has the DNA TGCAGTGCCGCAATAGGGACTAGCGGGGCAGGCCAAGAGACCCAGTACTTC.

J is TRBJ2-3 and V is TRBV7-2, with TRBD2 matching over 11 bases. The CDR3 consists of 16 residues. Germline CDR1 is SGHTA and CDR2 is FQGNSA. Trimming at V came to 3 bases and at J to 4 bases, leaving 6 bases not matched to a gene. The CDR3 here is CASSFNSGRGADTQYF. CDR3 sequence (DNA): TGTGCCAGCAGCTTCAATAGCGGGAGGGGGGCAGATACGCAGTATTTT.